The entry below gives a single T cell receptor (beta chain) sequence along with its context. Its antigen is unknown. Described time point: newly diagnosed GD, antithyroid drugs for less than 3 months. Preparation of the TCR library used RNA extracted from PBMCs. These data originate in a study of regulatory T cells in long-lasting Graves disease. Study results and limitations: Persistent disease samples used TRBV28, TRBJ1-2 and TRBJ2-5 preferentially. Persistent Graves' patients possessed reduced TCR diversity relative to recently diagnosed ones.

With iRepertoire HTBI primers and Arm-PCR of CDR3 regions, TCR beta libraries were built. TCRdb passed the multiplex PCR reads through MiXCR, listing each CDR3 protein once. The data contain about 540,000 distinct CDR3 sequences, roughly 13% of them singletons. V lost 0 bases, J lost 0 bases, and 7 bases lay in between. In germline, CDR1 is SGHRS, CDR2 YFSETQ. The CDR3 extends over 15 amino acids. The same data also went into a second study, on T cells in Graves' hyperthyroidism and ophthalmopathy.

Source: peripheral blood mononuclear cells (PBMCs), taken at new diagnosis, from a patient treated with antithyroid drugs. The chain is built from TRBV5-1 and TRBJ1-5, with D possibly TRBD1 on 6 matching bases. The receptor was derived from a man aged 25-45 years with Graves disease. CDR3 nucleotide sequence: TGCGCCAGCAGCTTGGCAGGGGATAGCAATCAGCCCCAGCATTTT. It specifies CASSLAGDSNQPQHF.